The 3 T cell receptor beta chains listed next were all sequenced from one sample in a study of cytomegalovirus exposure and HLA in healthy donors. PCR used 60 Vbeta primers and 13 Jbeta primers. The protocol was immunoSEQ multiplex PCR, while the TCRdb copy is restricted to in-frame clones and leaves out a portion. Of 150,000 to 200,000 clones in the sample, about four fifths were seen once. Sequencing was done on a sample of PBMCs. These receptors came from a girl under 18 in good health and CMV-seropositive.

The genes are TRBV2 and TRBJ2-1, with 12 nucleotides matching TRBD2. The CDR3 sequence is 15 residues long. Germline-derived CDR1 and CDR2 are SNHLY and FYNNEI. With 6 bases clipped from V and 7 bases from J, the junction kept 7 bases outside the gene matches. The CDR3: CASRPTSGGKNEQFF. The CDR3 DNA sequence: TGTGCCAGCAGACCCACTAGCGGGGGGAAGAATGAGCAGTTCTTC.

CDR3 in amino acids: CASSPRQGLGGEKLFF. The CDR3 bases are TGTGCCAGCAGCCCCCGACAGGGGCTAGGTGGTGAAAAACTGTTTTTT. The chain joins TRBV7-8 to TRBJ1-4; TRBD1 matches at 8 bases. V trimming: 5 bases; J trimming: 7 bases; junction bases outside the gene matches: 12. Germline CDR1 is SGHVS and CDR2 is FQNEAQ. This CDR3 contains 16 residues.

V gene TRBV11-1 combines with J gene TRBJ2-5; TRBD2 matches at 8 bases. Germline V lookup: CDR1 SGHAT, CDR2 FQDESV (reference sequence). V trimming: 4 bases; J trimming: 1 base; junction bases outside the gene matches: 2. The CDR3 is 14 amino acids. CDR3 coding DNA: TGTGCCAGCAGCTCCGGACTAGCCCAAGAGACCCAGTACTTC. The encoded protein is CASSSGLAQETQYF.